This T cell receptor beta chain is drawn from a study of blood T cell repertoires in COVID-19. Study background: Specimens from acute and convalescent COVID-19 originated in the United States, Italy and Spain. PBMCs, B-cell-depleted T cells, or T cells were the source of the cDNA or gDNA that made up the material.

Study processing details: Reference gene primers were amplified, and this amplification served to estimate nucleated cell counts. TCRdb's copy holds only in-frame clones and misses some; the assay was immunoSEQ multiplex PCR. That table furnishes V, J and clone size, whereas the DNA furnished D and trimming. In the table there are 60,000 to 70,000 clones, approximately 85% of which are singletons. Germline CDR1 is SQVTM and CDR2 is ANQGSEA. This CDR3 is built from 16 residues. V dropped 3 bases and J dropped 0 bases, with 17 bases sitting between them. Sequenced sample: peripheral blood. The chain uses TRBV29-1 and TRBJ1-1; D gene ambiguous. This sequence originates from a man aged 50 to 60 with acute or convalescent COVID-19. CDR3 loop: CSVDRGFTVMNTEAFF. DNA for the CDR3: TGCAGCGTTGACCGGGGATTCACAGTCATGAACACTGAAGCTTTCTTT.